The 31 T cell receptor beta chains given below trace back to one sample, sequenced in a study of blood T cell repertoires in COVID-19. The protocol was immunoSEQ multiplex PCR, while the TCRdb copy is restricted to in-frame clones and leaves out a portion. The profile shows 200,000 to 250,000 clones, about 88% of them singletons. The sequencing input was peripheral blood. These receptors came from a woman between 45 and 65 years old with COVID-19, enrolled during active disease.

V gene TRBV2 combines with J gene TRBJ2-1; TRBD1 might be the D (5 bases). Germline CDR1 reads SNHLY; CDR2 reads FYNNEI. This CDR3 contains 13 residues. V was shortened by 5 bases and J by 3 bases, with 8 bases between the two germline ends. In nucleotides, the CDR3 is TGTGCCAGCAGTCCAGACAGCTACAATGAGCAGTTCTTC. Residues: CASSPDSYNEQFF.

Only one count was recorded for this clone. The chain has TRBV6-5 and TRBJ2-7; D possibly corresponds to TRBD2 (5 bases). The V gene lost 6 bases and the J gene lost 7 bases, with 19 bases spanning the gap. The CDR3 has 14 amino acids. Germline-derived CDR1 and CDR2 are MNHEY and SVGAGI. The CDR3 spells CASSGPPPPGEQYF. CDR3 sequence (DNA): TGTGCCAGCAGCGGTCCCCCACCTCCGGGAGAGCAGTACTTC.

This chain links TRBV28 with TRBJ1-4; possible D gene TRBD1, 6 bases. The CDR3 has 15 residues. From germline, CDR1 is MDHEN and CDR2 SYDVKM. V was shortened by 5 bases and J by 7 bases, with 17 bases between the two germline ends. The CDR3 region is CASSPLQGQVEKLFF. CDR3 DNA sequence: TGTGCCAGCAGTCCGTTACAGGGTCAAGTTGAAAAACTGTTTTTT.

This clone was detected only a few times. This CDR3 is CATSDGRGGGNQPQHF. In DNA form, the CDR3 reads TGTGCCACCAGTGACGGGAGGGGGGGCGGCAATCAGCCCCAGCATTTT. The chain uses TRBV24-1 and TRBJ1-5, with D possibly matching TRBD1 (6 bases). Germline CDR1 is KGHDR and CDR2 is SFDVKD. This CDR3 has 16 amino acids. Trimming left V 4 bases short and J 2 bases short, with 14 bases between.

This chain links TRBV11-1 with TRBJ1-2; 10 nucleotides align to TRBD1. Germline V gives CDR1 SGHAT, CDR2 FQDESV (reference sequence). V was pared by 5 bases and J by 8 bases, with 11 bases of the junction left unmatched. The CDR3 runs to 15 residues. The CDR3 DNA sequence: TGTGCCAGCAGCAACCGGACAGGGGGGTTGAAGGGCTACACCTTC. This translates into CASSNRTGGLKGYTF.

A single count supports this clone. The CDR3 protein is CASSIGGTSGAHNEQFF. The CDR3 nucleotides are TGTGCCAGTAGTATAGGAGGGACTAGCGGGGCCCACAATGAGCAGTTCTTC. V and J are TRBV19 and TRBJ2-1, with 13 bases identical to TRBD2. Trimming cost V 1 base and J 5 bases; bases outside gene matches: 5. The CDR3 consists of 17 residues. The V gene's germline CDR1 is LNHDA and CDR2 SQIVND (reference sequence).

Worth noting for this clone: A read error is likely, as this CDR3 ends without the conserved phenylalanine or tryptophan. The DNA is left out, because the CDR3 cannot be placed on it with certainty; the CDR3 is given as TCRdb lists it. The V and J genes are TRBV30 and TRBJ1-2; TRBD1, the table's D call, lacks a check against the DNA. Termini included, the CDR3 measures 12 amino acids. Germline V gene sequence: CDR1 GTSNPN, CDR2 SVGIG (reference sequence). CDR3 sequence: CAWRGTGTPQRI.

The chain has TRBV5-4 and TRBJ1-2; 10 bases are shared with TRBD1. With V trimmed by 2 bases and J by 7 bases, 8 bases remained unmatched. Germline-derived CDR1 and CDR2 are SGHNT and YYREEE (reference sequence). The CDR3 has 15 amino acids. CDR3 DNA sequence: TGTGCCAGCAGCTTAATAGACAGGGGGCATGGTGGCTACACCTTC. Translating it yields CASSLIDRGHGGYTF.

The chain is built from TRBV19 and TRBJ2-2, with a tentative D call TRBD2 (5 bases). Germline V gives CDR1 LNHDA, CDR2 SQIVND (reference sequence). Trimming stripped 6 bases from V and 4 bases from J, with 9 bases between. The CDR3 totals 13 residues. CDR3 protein: CASRWGATGELFF. The CDR3 DNA reads TGTGCCAGTAGGTGGGGAGCCACCGGGGAGCTGTTTTTT.

J is TRBJ2-3 and V is TRBV10-3; 12 nucleotides align to TRBD2. The ends lost 0 bases at V and 2 bases at J; junction bases unmatched: 3. CDR1 and CDR2 from the germline V gene are ENHRY and SYGVKD. The CDR3 runs 17 residues. CDR3 protein: CAISESASGGATDTQYF. The CDR3 bases are TGTGCCATCAGTGAGTCGGCTAGCGGGGGGGCCACAGATACGCAGTATTTT.

The chain's CDR3 is CASRSGGTGITNIQYF. Here the CDR3 DNA reads TGTGCCAGCAGATCAGGGGGGACAGGGATTACAAACATTCAGTACTTC. The chain links TRBV27 to TRBJ2-4; 9 bases agree with TRBD1. Per the germline V gene, CDR1 is MNHEY and CDR2 is SMNVEV (reference sequence). The CDR3 is 16 residues long. The J segment lost 6 bases and the V segment lost 6 bases, leaving 12 bases of the junction unmatched.

V and J are TRBV5-4 and TRBJ1-2; D is possibly TRBD1 (5 bases). Germline V CDR1 and CDR2: SGHNT, YYREEE (reference sequence). The CDR3 consists of 14 residues. Trimming stripped 4 bases from V and 2 bases from J, with 12 bases between. CDR3 bases: TGTGCCAGCAGCCCCCCCGGGGGGAACTATGGCTACACCTTC. It codes for CASSPPGGNYGYTF.

V and J are TRBV27 and TRBJ2-3; 15 nucleotides agree with TRBD2. Trimming cost V 3 bases and J 6 bases; bases outside gene matches: 4. This CDR3 comprises 16 residues. Germline V gene data show CDR1 as MNHEY and CDR2 as SMNVEV (reference sequence). The CDR3 here is CASSFGLAGGRDTQYF. The CDR3 nucleotides are TGTGCCAGCAGTTTCGGACTAGCGGGGGGGAGGGATACGCAGTATTTT.

A few counts support this clone. The chain couples TRBV4-3 to TRBJ1-3, with no clear D. The V end was cut by 0 bases, the J end by 0 bases, with 9 bases between. The CDR3 consists of 16 residues. CDR1 and CDR2 (germline): LGHNA, YSLEER. The chain's CDR3 is CASSQDLQASGNTIYF. For the CDR3, the DNA is TGCGCCAGCAGCCAAGATTTGCAGGCCTCTGGAAACACCATATATTTT.

The chain recombines TRBV30 with TRBJ2-1; 8 bases align to TRBD2. The CDR3 runs 20 residues. V lost 5 bases, J lost 0 bases, and 21 bases stayed unmatched. Germline V CDR1 and CDR2: GTSNPN, SVGIG (reference sequence). The CDR3 is CAWRGGGGGPKQSSYNEQFF. The CDR3 DNA reads TGTGCCTGGCGGGGCGGGGGCGGGGGGCCTAAACAGAGCTCCTACAATGAGCAGTTCTTC.

The J gene is TRBJ1-6, the V gene TRBV6-6; 8 bases agree with TRBD1. The germline gives CDR1 MNHNY, CDR2 SVGAGI (reference sequence). This CDR3 comprises 14 residues. Germline trimming cut 6 bases from V and 7 bases from J; bases unmatched to any gene: 5. The CDR3 loop is CASRGGDRNSPLHF. DNA of the CDR3: TGTGCCAGCAGGGGAGGGGACAGGAATTCACCCCTCCACTTT.

The chain carries TRBV20-1 and TRBJ2-3, with 10 bases lining up with TRBD2. The V segment lost 3 bases and the J segment 5 bases; nucleotides outside the gene matches: 17. The CDR3 extends over 18 amino acids. In germline, CDR1 is DFQATT, CDR2 SNEGSKA (reference sequence). The CDR3 DNA follows: TGCAGTGCTAGTAGTGTTGGAAGCGGGGGGGCCTCCGAAGATACGCAGTATTTT. Amino acid sequence: CSASSVGSGGASEDTQYF.

The rearrangement uses TRBV7-2 and TRBJ1-4; D gene unclear. V lost 1 base and J lost 7, with 10 bases in between. Germline values: CDR1 SGHTA, CDR2 FQGNSA. The CDR3 is made up of 14 amino acids. CDR3 protein: CASSLETAREKLFF. CDR3 nucleotides: TGTGCCAGCAGCTTAGAGACTGCTCGTGAAAAACTGTTTTTT.

The chain employs TRBV7-9 and TRBJ2-3; D is unresolved. CDR1 is SEHNR and CDR2 is FQNEAQ in the germline V gene (reference sequence). The V end was cut by 1 base, the J end by 3 bases, with 8 bases between. This CDR3 has 14 amino acids. CDR3 coding DNA: TGTGCCAGCAGCTTAGGGGCCGGAACAGATACGCAGTATTTT. Translated, it gives CASSLGAGTDTQYF.

The genes are TRBV5-6 and TRBJ1-4; D gene uncertain. The V and J ends lost 0 bases and 0 bases respectively, with 9 bases between them. CDR3 length: 16 amino acids. Germline V gene lookup returns CDR1 SGHDT and CDR2 YYEEEE. The CDR3: CASSLGIGATNEKLFF. In DNA form, the CDR3 reads TGTGCCAGCAGCTTGGGAATCGGGGCAACTAATGAAAAACTGTTTTTT.

The V call is TRBV11-2, the J call TRBJ2-3; no reliable D call. Trimming shortened V by 5 bases and J by 14 bases, and 17 bases separated the two germline ends. The germline CDR1 and CDR2 sequences are SGHAT and FQNNGV. The CDR3 extends over 12 amino acids. This chain's CDR3 is CASSPDILGLYF. The CDR3 DNA is TGTGCCAGCAGCCCCGATATCCTAGGCCTGTATTTT.

The chain has TRBV28 and TRBJ2-3; 9 bases agree with TRBD1. The CDR3 totals 14 residues. The germline CDR1 and CDR2 sequences are MDHEN and SYDVKM. With 5 bases clipped from V and 6 bases from J, the junction kept 6 bases outside the gene matches. In DNA form, the CDR3 reads TGTGCCAGCAGTAGACAGGGGGGGTTGGATACGCAGTATTTT. Residues: CASSRQGGLDTQYF.

The chain recombines TRBV30 with TRBJ2-2, with D unclear. The ends were cut back, 4 bases at V and 0 bases at J, with 15 bases in the middle. CDR1 and CDR2 (germline): GTSNPN, SVGIG (reference sequence). The CDR3 runs to 16 residues. The CDR3 DNA sequence: TGTGCCTGGAAGAGCACCAATACGGCGAACACCGGGGAGCTGTTTTTT. Its translation is CAWKSTNTANTGELFF.

The V gene is TRBV7-2, the J gene TRBJ1-5, with D perhaps matching TRBD1 (6 bases). V lost 1 base, J lost 10 bases, and 17 bases lay in between. The CDR3 consists of 15 residues. Germline CDR1 and CDR2: SGHTA and FQGNSA. The CDR3 is CASSLESRGEEPQHF. DNA for the CDR3: TGTGCCAGCAGCTTAGAGAGCAGGGGAGAAGAACCCCAGCATTTT.

This clone was observed a single time. This sequence joins TRBV6-5 and TRBJ2-7, with 12 positions matching TRBD2. The CDR3 runs to 12 residues. V trimming: 11 bases; J trimming: 5 bases; junction bases outside the gene matches: 4. In germline, CDR1 is MNHEY, CDR2 SVGAGI. DNA of the CDR3: TGTGCCGTGGGACTAGCGGGCCACGAGCAGTACTTC. Its translation is CAVGLAGHEQYF.

The CDR3: CASADSYNQPQHF. CDR3 DNA: TGTGCCAGCGCCGACAGTTACAATCAGCCCCAGCATTTT. This chain uses TRBV6-5 with TRBJ1-5; TRBD1 is a possible D gene (5 bases). The CDR3 consists of 13 residues. The ends were cut back, 8 bases at V and 3 bases at J, with 11 bases in the middle. CDR1 MNHEY and CDR2 SVGAGI come from the germline V gene.

The CDR3 protein is CASSRSTGEKQAFF. CDR3 bases: TGCGCCAGCAGCCGAAGTACAGGTGAAAAGCAAGCTTTCTTT. The chain has TRBV4-1 and TRBJ1-1; D may be TRBD1 (5 bases). The CDR3 is 14 residues long. V was pared by 4 bases and J by 9 bases, with 18 bases between. Per the germline V gene, CDR1 is MGHRA and CDR2 is YSYEKL.

The chain carries TRBV9 and TRBJ1-3; no clear D. The CDR3 totals 16 residues. The germline V gene has CDR1 SGDLS and CDR2 YYNGEE. Trimming shortened V by 0 bases and J by 0 bases, and 10 bases separated the two germline ends. CDR3 DNA sequence: TGTGCCAGCAGCGTAGGGGTCGGCGGCTCTGGAAACACCATATATTTT. It is translated as CASSVGVGGSGNTIYF. The full variable domain, rest sourced from reference TRBV9 and TRBJ1-3, is DSGVTQTPKHLITATGQRVTLRCSPRSGDLSVYWYQQSLDQGLQFLIQYYNGEERAKGNILERFSAQQFPDLHSELNLSSLELGDSALYFCASSVGVGGSGNTIYFGEGSWLTVV.

This chain joins TRBV6-4 and TRBJ1-2, with D possibly being TRBD1 (6 bases). V was trimmed by 5 bases and J by 4 bases, leaving 14 bases between them. The CDR3 consists of 14 residues. Germline CDR1 is MRHNA and CDR2 is SNTAGT. CDR3 residues: CASSRGQGGYGYTF. The DNA of the CDR3 is TGTGCCAGCAGTAGGGGCCAAGGGGGCTATGGCTACACCTTC.

The chain combines TRBV9 with TRBJ2-3, with 11 bases lining up with TRBD2. Germline V lookup: CDR1 SGDLS, CDR2 YYNGEE. The CDR3 is 18 amino acids. V dropped 4 bases and J dropped 4; count of bases not matched to a gene: 14. Here the CDR3 reads CASSPRGIAGGRADTQYF. DNA of the CDR3: TGTGCCAGCAGCCCCAGAGGTATAGCGGGGGGGCGAGCAGATACGCAGTATTTT. Drawing the rest from reference TRBV9 and TRBJ2-3, the complete variable domain is DSGVTQTPKHLITATGQRVTLRCSPRSGDLSVYWYQQSLDQGLQFLIQYYNGEERAKGNILERFSAQQFPDLHSELNLSSLELGDSALYFCASSPRGIAGGRADTQYFGPGTRLTVL.

V usage is TRBV19 and J usage is TRBJ2-1; perhaps TRBD1 as D (6 bases). Trimming removed 3 bases at V and 6 bases at J, with 12 bases between. The CDR3 runs 14 residues. The germline V gene encodes CDR1 LNHDA and CDR2 SQIVND (reference sequence). The CDR3 region is CASSIYRVSNEQFF. The CDR3 DNA is TGTGCCAGTAGTATTTACAGGGTATCCAATGAGCAGTTCTTC.